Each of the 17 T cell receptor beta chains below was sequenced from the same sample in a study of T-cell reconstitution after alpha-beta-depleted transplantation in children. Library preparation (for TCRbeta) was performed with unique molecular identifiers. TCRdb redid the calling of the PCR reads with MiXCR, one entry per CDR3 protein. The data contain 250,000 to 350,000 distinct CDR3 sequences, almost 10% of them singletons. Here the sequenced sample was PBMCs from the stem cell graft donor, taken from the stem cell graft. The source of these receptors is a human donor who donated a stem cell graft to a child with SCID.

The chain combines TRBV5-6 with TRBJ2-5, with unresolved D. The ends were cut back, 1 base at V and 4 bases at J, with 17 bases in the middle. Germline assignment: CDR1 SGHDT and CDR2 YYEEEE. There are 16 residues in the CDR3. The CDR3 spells CASSLLDHWPSETQYF. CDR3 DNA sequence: TGTGCCAGCAGCTTGTTGGACCACTGGCCCTCAGAGACCCAGTACTTC.

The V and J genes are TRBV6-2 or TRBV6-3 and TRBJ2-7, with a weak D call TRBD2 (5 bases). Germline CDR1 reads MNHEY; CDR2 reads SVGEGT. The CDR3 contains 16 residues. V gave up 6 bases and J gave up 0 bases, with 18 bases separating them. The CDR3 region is CASSPTRSSPSYEQYF. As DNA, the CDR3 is TGTGCCAGCAGCCCCACTCGCTCTAGCCCCTCCTACGAGCAGTACTTC.

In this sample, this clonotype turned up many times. The CDR3 DNA reads TGTGCCAGCAGTTACAGGGCAACCGGGGAGCTGTTTTTT. Residues: CASSYRATGELFF. The genes are TRBV6-5 and TRBJ2-2; the D is unclear. CDR3 size: 13 residues. V lost 2 bases to trimming and J lost 5 bases, with 6 bases between them. The V gene's germline CDR1 is MNHEY and CDR2 SVGAGI.

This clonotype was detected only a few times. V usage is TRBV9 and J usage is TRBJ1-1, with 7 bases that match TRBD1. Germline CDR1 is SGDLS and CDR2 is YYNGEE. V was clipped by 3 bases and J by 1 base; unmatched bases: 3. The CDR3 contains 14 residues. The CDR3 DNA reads TGTGCCAGCAGCGGCAGGGGGGCGAACACTGAAGCTTTCTTT. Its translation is CASSGRGANTEAFF.

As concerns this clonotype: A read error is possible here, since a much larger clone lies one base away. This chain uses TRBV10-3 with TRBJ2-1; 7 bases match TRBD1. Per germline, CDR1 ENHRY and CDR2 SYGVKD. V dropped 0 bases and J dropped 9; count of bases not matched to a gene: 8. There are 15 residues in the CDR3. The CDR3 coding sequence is TGTGCCATCAGTGAGTCGAGGAAGGGGGCAGGTGAGCAGTTCTTC. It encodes CAISESRKGAGEQFF.

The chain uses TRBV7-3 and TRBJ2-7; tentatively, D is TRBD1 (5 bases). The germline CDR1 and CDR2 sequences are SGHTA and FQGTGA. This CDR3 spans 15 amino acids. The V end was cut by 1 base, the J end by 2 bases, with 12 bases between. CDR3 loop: CASSLKAATAYEQYF. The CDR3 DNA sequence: TGTGCCAGCAGCTTAAAGGCGGCGACAGCCTACGAGCAGTACTTC. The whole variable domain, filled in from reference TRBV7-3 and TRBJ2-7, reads GAGVSQTPSNKVTEKGKYVELRCDPISGHTALYWYRQSLGQGPEFLIYFQGTGAADDSGLPNDRFFAVRPEGSVSTLKIQRTERGDSAVYLCASSLKAATAYEQYFGPGTRLTVT.

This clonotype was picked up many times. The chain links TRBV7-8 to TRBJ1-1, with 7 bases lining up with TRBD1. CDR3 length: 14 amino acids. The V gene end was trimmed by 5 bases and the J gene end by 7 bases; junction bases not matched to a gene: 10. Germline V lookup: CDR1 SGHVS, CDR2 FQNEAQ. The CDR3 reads CASSTGAGWSEAFF. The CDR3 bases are TGTGCCAGCAGCACAGGGGCAGGTTGGAGTGAAGCTTTCTTT.

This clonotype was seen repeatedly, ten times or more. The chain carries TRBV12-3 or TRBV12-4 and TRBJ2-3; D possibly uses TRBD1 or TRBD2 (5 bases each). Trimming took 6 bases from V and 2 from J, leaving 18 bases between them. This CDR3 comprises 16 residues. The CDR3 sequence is CASRPSRGAITDTQYF. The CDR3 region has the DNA TGTGCCAGCAGGCCTTCGAGGGGAGCTATCACAGATACGCAGTATTTT.

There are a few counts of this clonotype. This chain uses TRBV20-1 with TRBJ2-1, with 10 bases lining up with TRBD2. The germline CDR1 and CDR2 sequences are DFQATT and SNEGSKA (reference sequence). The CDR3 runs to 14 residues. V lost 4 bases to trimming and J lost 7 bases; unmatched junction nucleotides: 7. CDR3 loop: CSAISGGASNEQFF. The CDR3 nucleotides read TGCAGTGCTATCAGCGGGGGGGCCAGTAATGAGCAGTTCTTC.

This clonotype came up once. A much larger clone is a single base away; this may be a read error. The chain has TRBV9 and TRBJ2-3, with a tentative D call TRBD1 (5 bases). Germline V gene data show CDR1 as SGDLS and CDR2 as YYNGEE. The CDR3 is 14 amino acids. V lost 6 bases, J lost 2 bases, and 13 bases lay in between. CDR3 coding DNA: TGTGCCAGCAATAGGATGGGGCTCACAGATACGCAGTATTTT. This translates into CASNRMGLTDTQYF.

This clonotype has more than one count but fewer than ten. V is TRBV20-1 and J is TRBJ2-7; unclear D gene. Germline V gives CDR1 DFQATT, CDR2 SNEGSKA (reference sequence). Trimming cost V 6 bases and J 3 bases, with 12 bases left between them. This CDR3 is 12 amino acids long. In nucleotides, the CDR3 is TGCAGTGCCAAGTCAGAAATCTACGAGCAGTACTTC. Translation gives CSAKSEIYEQYF.

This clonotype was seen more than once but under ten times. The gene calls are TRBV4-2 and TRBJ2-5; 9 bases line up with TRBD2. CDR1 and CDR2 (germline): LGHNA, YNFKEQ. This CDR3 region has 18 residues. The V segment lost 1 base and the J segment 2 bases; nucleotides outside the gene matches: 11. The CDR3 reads CASSQVGLLAGMQETQYF. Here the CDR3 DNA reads TGTGCCAGCAGCCAAGTGGGCCTTCTAGCGGGGATGCAAGAGACCCAGTACTTC.

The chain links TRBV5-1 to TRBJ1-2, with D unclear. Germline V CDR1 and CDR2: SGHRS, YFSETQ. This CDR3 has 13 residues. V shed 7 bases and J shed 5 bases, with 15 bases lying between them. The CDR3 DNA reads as TGCGCCAGCTCACCGGACGGAACATATGGCTACACCTTC. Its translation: CASSPDGTYGYTF. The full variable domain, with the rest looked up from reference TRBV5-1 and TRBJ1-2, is KAGVTQTPRYLIKTRGQQVTLSCSPISGHRSVSWYQQTPGQGLQFLFEYFSETQRNKGNFPGRFSGRQFSNSRSEMNVSTLELGDSALYLCASSPDGTYGYTFGSGTRLTVV.

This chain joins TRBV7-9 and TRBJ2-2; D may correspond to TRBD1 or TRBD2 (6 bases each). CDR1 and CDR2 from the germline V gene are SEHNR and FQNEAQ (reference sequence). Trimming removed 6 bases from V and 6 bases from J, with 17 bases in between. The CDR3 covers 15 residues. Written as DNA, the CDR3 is TGTGCCAGCAGTCCAACAGGGAGGCTCGCCGGGGAGCTGTTTTTT. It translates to CASSPTGRLAGELFF.

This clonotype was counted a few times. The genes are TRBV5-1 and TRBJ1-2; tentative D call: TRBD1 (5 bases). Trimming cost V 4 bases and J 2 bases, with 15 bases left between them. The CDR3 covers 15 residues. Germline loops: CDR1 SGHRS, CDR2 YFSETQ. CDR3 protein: CASSPSGAGNYGYTF. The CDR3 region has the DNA TGCGCCAGCAGCCCCAGCGGCGCAGGGAACTATGGCTACACCTTC.

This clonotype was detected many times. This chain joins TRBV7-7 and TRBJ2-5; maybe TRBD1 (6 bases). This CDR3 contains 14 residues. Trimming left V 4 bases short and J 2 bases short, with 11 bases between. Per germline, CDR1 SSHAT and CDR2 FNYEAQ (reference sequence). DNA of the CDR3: TGTGCCAGCAGCTCACCGGGACAACAAGAGACCCAGTACTTC. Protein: CASSSPGQQETQYF.

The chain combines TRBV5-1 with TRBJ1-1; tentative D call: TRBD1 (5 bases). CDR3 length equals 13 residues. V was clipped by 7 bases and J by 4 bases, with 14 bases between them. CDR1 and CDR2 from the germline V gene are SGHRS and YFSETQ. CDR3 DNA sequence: TGCGCCAGCCAAACGGGGCTGGGCACTGAAGCTTTCTTT. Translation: CASQTGLGTEAFF.